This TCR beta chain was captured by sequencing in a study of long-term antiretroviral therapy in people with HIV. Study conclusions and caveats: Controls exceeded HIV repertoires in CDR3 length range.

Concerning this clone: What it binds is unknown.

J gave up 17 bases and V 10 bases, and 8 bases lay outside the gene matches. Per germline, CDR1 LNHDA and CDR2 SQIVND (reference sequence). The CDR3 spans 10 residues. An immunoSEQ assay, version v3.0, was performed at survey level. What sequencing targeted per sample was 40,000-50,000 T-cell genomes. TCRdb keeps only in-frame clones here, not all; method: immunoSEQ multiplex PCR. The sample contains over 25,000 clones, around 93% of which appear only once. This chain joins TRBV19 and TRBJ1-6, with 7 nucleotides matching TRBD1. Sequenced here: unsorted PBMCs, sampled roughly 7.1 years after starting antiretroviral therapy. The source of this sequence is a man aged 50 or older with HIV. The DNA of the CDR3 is TGTGCCACCTTGGGACAGTCGTTCCACTTT. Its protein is CATLGQSFHF. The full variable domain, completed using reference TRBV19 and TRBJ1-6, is DGGITQSPKYLFRKEGQNVTLSCEQNLNHDAMYWYRQDPGQGLRLIYYSQIVNDFQKGDIAEGYSVSREKKESFPLTVTSAQKNPTAFYLCATLGQSFHFGNGTRLTVT.